The source of this TCR beta chain is a study of cytomegalovirus exposure and HLA in healthy donors. With 1 base removed from V and 5 bases from J, the gap between germline ends came to 5 bases. Germline CDR1 is MGHDK and CDR2 is SYGVNS. CDR3 size: 12 residues. As to this clone: Its cognate antigen is unknown.

Findings of the study overall: By HLA locus, TCR association rates varied in a later analysis, with DRB1 showing the most and HLA-C the fewest. Clonal expansion was found to be greater in HLA-associated TCR beta chains than in equally common others in a later analysis. According to an earlier analysis, most TCR beta V segments yielded productive rearrangements about 90% or about 30% of the time.

This PCR relied on a set of 60 Vbeta primers and 13 Jbeta primers. Generated by immunoSEQ multiplex PCR, the TCRdb table keeps only in-frame clones and is missing some. Altogether approximately 150,000 clones are present, over 70% being singletons, with the ten largest covering 1% to 1.5%. Sequencing was carried out using PBMCs. This receptor was taken from a man aged 50 to 59 in good health and CMV-seropositive. The V call is TRBV25-1, the J call TRBJ1-1; D is possibly TRBD1 (5 bases). CDR3 nucleotides: TGTGCCAGCAGTGAATCAGGGACTGAAGCTTTCTTT. Protein product: CASSESGTEAFF.